A single sample is the source of the 4 T cell receptor beta chains below, sequenced in a study of blood T cell repertoires in COVID-19. Repertoires were generated with immunoSEQ multiplex PCR, while TCRdb's copy carries only in-frame clones and drops some. This sample carries about 190,000 clones, about three quarters of them seen once, and the ten largest clones take 2.5% to 3%. The sequencing sample was made of peripheral blood. Every receptor here comes from a woman over 75 with active or convalescent COVID-19.

This chain joins TRBV7-7 and TRBJ2-5; TRBD1 might be the D (6 bases). This CDR3 is 15 amino acids long. The germline V and J ends were trimmed by 5 bases and 5 bases, with 18 bases remaining between them. CDR1 SSHAT and CDR2 FNYEAQ come from the germline V gene (reference sequence). CDR3 loop: CASSRDLGGSETQYF. The CDR3 DNA reads TGTGCCAGCAGCCGCGACCTAGGGGGTTCGGAGACCCAGTACTTC.

The gene calls are TRBV28 and TRBJ1-1, with unresolved D. Germline assignment: CDR1 MDHEN and CDR2 SYDVKM. CDR3 length equals 13 residues. The V end was cut by 7 bases, the J end by 8 bases, with 17 bases between. The DNA for the CDR3 is TGTGCCAGCACCAGTCCCCTAAGGAGGGAAGCTTTCTTT. Its translation is CASTSPLRREAFF. Drawing the rest from reference TRBV28 and TRBJ1-1, the complete variable domain is DVKVTQSSRYLVKRTGEKVFLECVQDMDHENMFWYRQDPGLGLRLIYFSYDVKMKEKGDIPEGYSVSREKKERFSLILESASTNQTSMYLCASTSPLRREAFFGQGTRLTVV.

V is TRBV15 and J is TRBJ1-5; maybe TRBD1 (5 bases). This CDR3 is 16 amino acids long. Trimming shortened V by 0 bases and J by 4 bases, and 13 bases separated the two germline ends. The germline V gene has CDR1 LNHNV and CDR2 YYDKDF (reference sequence). In DNA form, the CDR3 reads TGTGCCACCAGCAGAGACGGGGAGGGGAGGAATCAGCCCCAGCATTTT. It translates to CATSRDGEGRNQPQHF.

This CDR3 is CASSLGEAGNTEAFF. DNA of the CDR3: TGTGCCAGCAGTTTGGGGGAGGCAGGGAACACTGAAGCTTTCTTT. The chain is built from TRBV6-5 and TRBJ1-1, with a possible D match to TRBD1 (5 bases). Germline-derived CDR1 and CDR2 are MNHEY and SVGAGI. The CDR3 extends over 15 amino acids. V dropped 4 bases and J dropped 1 base, with 13 bases sitting between them.